These 27 T cell receptor beta chains originate from one sample sequenced in a study of T cells after yellow fever vaccination. TCRdb re-called the 5' RACE reads with MiXCR, one entry per CDR3 protein. This sample has around 230,000 distinct CDR3 sequences, with approximately 6.7% found just once. The sample here was CD4+ T cells sorted from PBMCs, taken on the day of the yellow fever booster vaccination. The receptor source for this set is a man under 40 who received the YFV17D yellow fever vaccine.

This clonotype was seen repeatedly, ten times or more. The chain recombines TRBV4-3 with TRBJ2-7, with a weak D call TRBD2 (6 bases). The CDR3 runs 15 residues. Germline CDR1 and CDR2: LGHNA and YSLEER. Trimming removed 1 base at V and 3 bases at J, with 13 bases between. The CDR3 sequence: CASSQAIAEGYEQYF. CDR3 DNA sequence: TGCGCCAGCAGCCAAGCGATCGCGGAGGGCTACGAGCAGTACTTC.

The V gene is TRBV5-8, the J gene TRBJ1-5; no clear D. Per germline, CDR1 SGHTS and CDR2 YDEGEE. The CDR3 loop spans 15 amino acids. V dropped 1 base and J dropped 6 bases, with 14 bases sitting between them. The CDR3 DNA reads as TGTGCCAGCAGCTTGATGCCTCAAGGAGGTCAGCCCCAGCATTTT. This encodes CASSLMPQGGQPQHF.

The sample holds many counts of this clonotype. J is TRBJ2-7 and V is TRBV6-1, with D possibly called TRBD1 or TRBD2 (5 bases each). This CDR3 has 14 residues. Germline V gene lookup returns CDR1 MNHNS and CDR2 SASEGT. V lost 6 bases and J lost 2, with 14 bases in between. CDR3 protein: CASSERDGTYEQYF. DNA for the CDR3: TGTGCCAGCAGCGAAAGGGACGGGACCTACGAGCAGTACTTC.

This clonotype was seen repeatedly, ten times or more. This chain joins TRBV5-1 and TRBJ2-2; the D gene is possibly TRBD2 (6 bases). CDR1 is SGHRS, CDR2 YFSETQ, per germline. Trimming pared 4 bases from V and 6 bases from J, leaving 19 bases between. The CDR3 covers 16 residues. The CDR3 DNA follows: TGCGCCAGCAGCCCCCGGGGGACTTCGTACGCCGGGGAGCTGTTTTTT. Translated, it gives CASSPRGTSYAGELFF.

This clonotype was observed a few times. The chain has TRBV30 and TRBJ1-5; D unclear. The germline V gene encodes CDR1 GTSNPN and CDR2 SVGIG (reference sequence). With 2 bases removed from V and 7 bases from J, the gap between germline ends came to 18 bases. The CDR3 loop spans 15 amino acids. CDR3 protein: CAWSPPVPYRQPQHF. CDR3 sequence (DNA): TGTGCCTGGAGTCCCCCGGTCCCATATCGACAGCCCCAGCATTTT. Using reference TRBV30 and TRBJ1-5 for the parts outside the CDR3, the full variable domain is SQTIHQWPATLVQPVGSPLSLECTVEGTSNPNLYWYRQAAGRGLQLLFYSVGIGQISSEVPQNLSASRPQDRQFILSSKKLLLSDSGFYLCAWSPPVPYRQPQHFGDGTRLSIL.

This clonotype has at least ten counts. The gene calls are TRBV20-1 and TRBJ2-7; a possible D gene is TRBD2 (5 bases). V lost 3 bases and J lost 7, with 13 bases in between. CDR1 DFQATT and CDR2 SNEGSKA come from the germline V gene (reference sequence). This CDR3 has 12 amino acids. The CDR3 DNA reads TGCAGTGCTAGTGGGTGGCCGGGGGAGCAGTACTTC. Translated, it gives CSASGWPGEQYF.

The chain has TRBV3-1 and TRBJ2-7; D is undetermined. The germline V gene has CDR1 LGHDT and CDR2 YNNKEL (reference sequence). CDR3 length: 11 residues. V was clipped by 0 bases and J by 5 bases, with 2 bases between them. The CDR3 coding sequence is TGTGCCAGCAGCCAAGAACACGAGCAGTACTTC. Amino acids: CASSQEHEQYF.

In its sample, this clonotype was seen a few times. The chain combines TRBV20-1 with TRBJ2-1; 14 nucleotides match TRBD2. This CDR3 comprises 16 residues. CDR1 is DFQATT and CDR2 is SNEGSKA in the germline V gene (reference sequence). Trimming cost V 2 bases and J 13 bases; bases outside gene matches: 13. The CDR3 DNA reads as TGCAGTGCTAGAAATATAGGGACTAGCGGGAGAGGAGGACAGTTCTTC. It is translated as CSARNIGTSGRGGQFF.

This clonotype was seen only a few times. At one boundary the junction diverges from the germline segment, which might be a read error. The V call is TRBV7-9, the J call TRBJ2-7; D remains unclear. Germline values: CDR1 SEHNR, CDR2 FQNEAQ (reference sequence). This CDR3 contains 15 residues. CDR3 nucleotide sequence: TGTGCCAGCAGCTTAGATCTGTCCTTCTCCCACGAGCAGTACTTC. Protein: CASSLDLSFSHEQYF.

The chain joins TRBV3-1 to TRBJ1-6; no reliable D call. There are 15 residues in the CDR3. The germline CDR1 and CDR2 sequences are LGHDT and YNNKEL (reference sequence). Trimming took 0 bases from V and 6 from J, leaving 9 bases between them. The DNA for the CDR3 is TGTGCCAGCAGCCAAGAGGGAGAGATTAATTCACCCCTCCACTTT. This encodes CASSQEGEINSPLHF.

This clonotype was counted only a few times. The genes are TRBV20-1 and TRBJ2-3; no clear D gene. The CDR3 is 13 residues long. Per germline, CDR1 DFQATT and CDR2 SNEGSKA (reference sequence). V was shortened by 4 bases and J by 6 bases, with 14 bases between the two germline ends. In DNA form, the CDR3 reads TGCAGTGCTACCGGGCCACCGGGTGATACGCAGTATTTT. The encoded protein is CSATGPPGDTQYF.

This clonotype was seen a handful of times. The chain joins TRBV25-1 to TRBJ2-6; 10 nucleotides align to TRBD1. The CDR3 consists of 17 residues. Trimming at V came to 2 bases and at J to 2 bases, leaving 3 bases not matched to a gene. Per germline, CDR1 MGHDK and CDR2 SYGVNS. CDR3 sequence: CASSEGTGAPGANVLTF. DNA for the CDR3: TGTGCCAGCAGTGAAGGGACAGGGGCCCCTGGGGCCAACGTCCTGACTTTC.

In this sample, this clonotype turned up many times. This chain links TRBV4-3 with TRBJ2-1; D not certain. The germline CDR1 and CDR2 sequences are LGHNA and YSLEER. The CDR3 covers 14 residues. The ends were cut back, 4 bases at V and 0 bases at J, with 7 bases in the middle. The CDR3 loop reads CASSLRLSYNEQFF. The CDR3 coding sequence is TGCGCCAGCAGCCTTAGACTCTCCTACAATGAGCAGTTCTTC.

This clonotype was seen at least ten times. The chain uses TRBV5-4 and TRBJ2-1, with 12 bases identical to TRBD2. The CDR3 totals 15 residues. The germline gives CDR1 SGHNT, CDR2 YYREEE (reference sequence). Unmatched junction bases numbered 6, after V lost 1 base and J lost 10 bases. CDR3 sequence reads: CASSLRLAGVGEQFF. The CDR3 DNA is TGTGCCAGCAGCTTGCGACTAGCGGGAGTAGGGGAGCAGTTCTTC.

Many counts were recorded for this clonotype. This chain connects TRBV20-1 to TRBJ2-1, with 8 bases identical to TRBD2. CDR1 and CDR2 from the germline V gene are DFQATT and SNEGSKA (reference sequence). CDR3 length: 18 residues. Trimming at V came to 2 bases and at J to 5 bases, leaving 17 bases not matched to a gene. CDR3 amino acids: CSARLTGLAPRENNEQFF. CDR3 nucleotide sequence: TGCAGTGCTAGACTTACTGGACTAGCACCCAGAGAAAACAATGAGCAGTTCTTC.

The rearrangement joins TRBV19 to TRBJ1-1; D is uncertain. Trimming cost V 3 bases and J 4 bases, with 9 bases left between them. From germline, CDR1 is LNHDA and CDR2 SQIVND (reference sequence). The CDR3 has 13 amino acids. For the CDR3, the DNA is TGTGCCAGTAGTATGTTGCGGACCACTGAAGCTTTCTTT. This sequence encodes CASSMLRTTEAFF.

This clonotype was picked up many times. The rearrangement links TRBV5-1 to TRBJ2-7; TRBD2 aligns across 7 bases. Trimming took 2 bases from V and 6 from J; bases not matched to a gene: 2. The CDR3 has 12 amino acids. CDR1 SGHRS and CDR2 YFSETQ come from the germline V gene. The CDR3 DNA follows: TGCGCCAGCAGCTTTATAGCGGGCGAGCAGTACTTC. Encoded protein: CASSFIAGEQYF.

This clonotype showed up many times. The V call is TRBV4-2, the J call TRBJ2-1; 8 positions agree with TRBD1. Germline V gene sequence: CDR1 LGHNA, CDR2 YNFKEQ. The CDR3 extends over 15 amino acids. The J segment lost 5 bases and the V segment lost 4 bases, leaving 7 bases of the junction unmatched. Written as DNA, the CDR3 is TGTGCCAGCAGCCCGGACAGGGTCAGCCACAATGAGCAGTTCTTC. This sequence encodes CASSPDRVSHNEQFF.

This clonotype occurred many times. The CDR3 sequence: CASSSGTENTEAFF. CDR3 in DNA: TGCGCCAGCAGCTCCGGGACAGAGAACACTGAAGCTTTCTTT. The chain has TRBV5-1 and TRBJ1-1, with 7 bases lining up with TRBD1. CDR1 SGHRS and CDR2 YFSETQ come from the germline V gene. The CDR3 contains 14 residues. Trimming cost V 3 bases and J 1 base; bases outside gene matches: 3.

The V gene is TRBV18, the J gene TRBJ2-3; perhaps TRBD1 as D (5 bases). Trimming cost V 0 bases and J 2 bases, with 9 bases left between them. This CDR3 comprises 15 residues. Germline CDR1 KGHSH, CDR2 LQKENI. The CDR3: CASSPPGLPTDTQYF. In nucleotides, the CDR3 is TGTGCCAGCTCACCACCGGGGCTACCCACAGATACGCAGTATTTT.

This clonotype was recorded many times. The V and J genes are TRBV29-1 and TRBJ2-4, with a possible D match to TRBD2 (5 bases). V was trimmed by 2 bases and J by 1 base, leaving 12 bases between them. The germline CDR1 and CDR2 sequences are SQVTM and ANQGSEA. There are 15 residues in the CDR3. CDR3 amino acids: CSVEPHTGAKNIQYF. The CDR3 region has the DNA TGCAGCGTTGAACCTCACACGGGGGCCAAAAACATTCAGTACTTC.

This clonotype was counted many times. The genes are TRBV29-1 and TRBJ1-2; maybe TRBD1 (5 bases). The CDR3 length is 11 residues. The ends were cut back, 5 bases at V and 4 bases at J, with 8 bases in the middle. CDR1 and CDR2 (germline): SQVTM, ANQGSEA. The CDR3: CSVRDGYGYTF. The CDR3 nucleotides are TGCAGCGTTCGGGACGGCTATGGCTACACCTTC.

At least ten counts were recorded for this clonotype. The chain uses TRBV25-1 and TRBJ1-6; D is uncertain. Germline CDR1 reads MGHDK; CDR2 reads SYGVNS. Trimming left V 6 bases short and J 11 bases short, with 14 bases between. The CDR3 spans 13 residues. CDR3 region: CASRVGGQTPLHF. The DNA for the CDR3 is TGTGCCAGCAGGGTCGGAGGGCAGACACCCCTCCACTTT.

This clonotype was seen more than once but under ten times. A read error may account for a junction end that differs from germline. This chain links TRBV3-1 with TRBJ1-2; TRBD1 is a possible D gene (5 bases). The germline gives CDR1 LGHDT, CDR2 YNNKEL (reference sequence). The CDR3 contains 15 residues. The CDR3 sequence is CACSPILGANYGYTF. The CDR3 DNA sequence: TGTGCCTGCAGCCCTATTCTAGGGGCTAACTATGGCTACACCTTC.

This clonotype has a count of ten or more. In DNA, the CDR3 is TGCGCCAGCAGCTTGGGGCCCAGCGGGAGCCCATATAACACCGGGGAGCTGTTTTTT. Translated, it gives CASSLGPSGSPYNTGELFF. The chain employs TRBV5-1 and TRBJ2-2; 8 positions agree with TRBD2. V was pared by 0 bases and J by 2 bases, with 12 bases of the junction left unmatched. The CDR3 runs to 19 residues. Germline CDR1 SGHRS, CDR2 YFSETQ.

This clonotype was seen a few times. V and J are TRBV7-2 and TRBJ2-7; TRBD2 is a possible D gene (6 bases). CDR3 length: 16 residues. Trimming pared 1 base from V and 2 bases from J, leaving 15 bases between. Germline CDR1 reads SGHTA; CDR2 reads FQGNSA. The CDR3 region is CASSLGGDHYAYEQYF. CDR3 bases: TGTGCCAGCAGCTTAGGCGGGGATCATTATGCCTACGAGCAGTACTTC.

The table lists this clonotype with many counts. The V and J genes are TRBV5-1 and TRBJ2-1, with 13 bases lining up with TRBD2. The V gene's germline CDR1 is SGHRS and CDR2 YFSETQ. CDR3 size: 16 residues. V shed 0 bases, J shed 5 bases, and the junction held 2 bases outside the gene matches. This CDR3 is CASSLGGTSGDNEQFF. CDR3 DNA: TGCGCCAGCAGCTTGGGTGGGACTAGCGGGGACAATGAGCAGTTCTTC.